Presented here are 27 T cell receptor beta chains from one specimen sequenced in a study of PD-1 blockade in classical Hodgkin lymphoma. The patients all showed relapse after autologous stem cell transplantation, while their brentuximab vedotin exposure varied. Data came from immunoSEQ multiplex PCR; TCRdb stores just in-frame clones and leaves some out. The table has more than 50,000 clones, roughly 90% seen once. Sample: peripheral blood mononuclear cells (PBMCs), taken at baseline. The receptor source for this set is a human donor with classical Hodgkin lymphoma.

The chain couples TRBV28 to TRBJ2-1; 8 bases align to TRBD2. The CDR3 has 14 residues. CDR1 and CDR2 from the germline V gene are MDHEN and SYDVKM. The ends lost 5 bases at V and 7 bases at J; junction bases unmatched: 7. The CDR3 nucleotides are TGTGCCAGCAGTGTCCTAGCGGGCCATAATGAGCAGTTCTTC. Amino acid sequence: CASSVLAGHNEQFF. Combining the CDR3 with reference TRBV28 and TRBJ2-1 gives the whole variable domain DVKVTQSSRYLVKRTGEKVFLECVQDMDHENMFWYRQDPGLGLRLIYFSYDVKMKEKGDIPEGYSVSREKKERFSLILESASTNQTSMYLCASSVLAGHNEQFFGPGTRLTVL.

The chain couples TRBV7-2 to TRBJ2-5, with TRBD2 matching 10 bases. V gave up 2 bases and J gave up 0 bases; unmatched junction bases: 3. The CDR3 length is 16 residues. Germline CDR1 is SGHTA and CDR2 is FQGNSA. CDR3 sequence: CASSLISGRYQETQYF. In DNA, the CDR3 is TGTGCCAGCAGCTTAATTAGCGGGAGGTACCAAGAGACCCAGTACTTC.

This clone was observed once. This rearrangement joins TRBV5-4 to TRBJ2-7; 7 positions match TRBD1. The CDR3 runs 14 residues. Germline V gives CDR1 SGHNT, CDR2 YYREEE (reference sequence). V lost 4 bases and J lost 2; bases outside the gene matches: 6. The CDR3 DNA follows: TGTGCCAGCAGCCGCACAGGGGTCCCCTACGAGCAGTACTTC. Residues: CASSRTGVPYEQYF. The entire variable domain, with the rest obtained from reference TRBV5-4 and TRBJ2-7, is as follows: ETGVTQSPTHLIKTRGQQVTLRCSSQSGHNTVSWYQQALGQGPQFIFQYYREEENGRGNFPPRFSGLQFPNYSSELNVNALELDDSALYLCASSRTGVPYEQYFGPGTRLTVT.

The chain combines TRBV2 with TRBJ2-5, with D unclear. The V gene lost 1 base and the J gene lost 5 bases, with 11 bases spanning the gap. Germline CDR1 and CDR2: SNHLY and FYNNEI. This CDR3 contains 14 residues. The CDR3 DNA reads as TGTGCCAGCAGTGAAGGGTCTAGGACCGAGACCCAGTACTTC. Amino acid sequence: CASSEGSRTETQYF.

V gene TRBV6-6 combines with J gene TRBJ2-2, with 10 positions matching TRBD1. The length of the CDR3 is 16 residues. V dropped 0 bases and J dropped 6; count of bases not matched to a gene: 4. Germline CDR1 reads MNHNY; CDR2 reads SVGAGI (reference sequence). For the CDR3, the DNA is TGTGCCAGCAGTTACTCGAGCGACAGGGGGCCCGGGGAGCTGTTTTTT. It translates to CASSYSSDRGPGELFF.

This sequence joins TRBV18 and TRBJ2-6, with unresolved D. Germline values: CDR1 KGHSH, CDR2 LQKENI. Trimming pared 0 bases from V and 2 bases from J, leaving 2 bases between. The CDR3 consists of 14 residues. The CDR3 reads CASSPPPGANVLTF. CDR3 nucleotides: TGTGCCAGCTCACCACCACCTGGGGCCAACGTCCTGACTTTC.

This chain joins TRBV28 and TRBJ2-1, with no clear D. The V gene's germline CDR1 is MDHEN and CDR2 SYDVKM. V was trimmed by 2 bases and J by 0 bases, leaving 17 bases between them. The CDR3 spans 18 residues. CDR3 sequence (DNA): TGTGCCAGCAGTTTAATATATACGGCGAAAAGCTCCTACAATGAGCAGTTCTTC. This sequence encodes CASSLIYTAKSSYNEQFF.

V gene TRBV4-1 combines with J gene TRBJ1-5, with 7 bases that match TRBD1. The germline gives CDR1 MGHRA, CDR2 YSYEKL. This CDR3 contains 15 residues. V lost 1 base to trimming and J lost 4 bases; unmatched junction nucleotides: 4. Here the CDR3 reads CASSQVRTGNQPQHF. DNA for the CDR3: TGCGCCAGCAGCCAAGTACGGACAGGAAATCAGCCCCAGCATTTT.

This clone was detected once. This sequence joins TRBV4-2 and TRBJ1-5, with 11 bases lining up with TRBD1. Germline values: CDR1 LGHNA, CDR2 YNFKEQ. The V segment lost 3 bases and the J segment 5 bases; nucleotides outside the gene matches: 9. CDR3 length: 17 residues. The CDR3 sequence: CASSQTLRTGGYQPQHF. The DNA of the CDR3 is TGTGCCAGCAGCCAGACGCTAAGGACAGGGGGCTATCAGCCCCAGCATTTT.

This chain links TRBV18 with TRBJ2-7, with 7 bases lining up with TRBD2. J gave up 2 bases and V 3 bases, and 4 bases lay outside the gene matches. CDR3 length equals 14 residues. Looked up from germline, CDR1 is KGHSH and CDR2 is LQKENI. The CDR3 reads CASSPSGGTYEQYF. DNA for the CDR3: TGTGCCAGCTCACCTTCGGGAGGAACCTACGAGCAGTACTTC.

V usage is TRBV6-1 and J usage is TRBJ2-5; 10 positions agree with TRBD2. The CDR3 is made up of 15 amino acids. V lost 8 bases, J lost 3 bases, and 9 bases stayed unmatched. The V gene's germline CDR1 is MNHNS and CDR2 SASEGT. The CDR3 sequence: CASSRLAGDEETQYF. The CDR3 DNA follows: TGTGCCAGCTCCAGACTAGCGGGCGATGAAGAGACCCAGTACTTC.

This sequence joins TRBV5-5 and TRBJ2-2; D remains ambiguous. The germline V gene encodes CDR1 SGHKS and CDR2 YYEKEE (reference sequence). The CDR3 has 16 residues. V lost 0 bases and J lost 4, with 13 bases in between. For the CDR3, the DNA is TGTGCCAGCAGCTTGGTTGAGTGGAGAATCACCGGGGAGCTGTTTTTT. Protein product: CASSLVEWRITGELFF.

Written as DNA, the CDR3 is TGTGCCAGCAGTCCGACAGGTGCCTCCTACGAGCAGTACTTC. Translating gives CASSPTGASYEQYF. The V call is TRBV25-1, the J call TRBJ2-7, with a weak D call TRBD1 (6 bases). V was clipped by 5 bases and J by 0 bases, with 11 bases between them. CDR3 length equals 14 residues. Per germline, CDR1 MGHDK and CDR2 SYGVNS.

For the CDR3, the DNA is TGCGCCAGCAGCCAAGAAAGAGGGCTAGCGGGACCCAATGAGCAGTTCTTC. Translating gives CASSQERGLAGPNEQFF. The chain couples TRBV4-1 to TRBJ2-1; 9 bases line up with TRBD2. Germline lookup yields CDR1 MGHRA and CDR2 YSYEKL. The CDR3 is 17 residues long. The ends lost 0 bases at V and 6 bases at J; junction bases unmatched: 9.

The rearrangement joins TRBV7-9 to TRBJ2-7; a weak D match, TRBD1 (5 bases). Trimming took off 1 base at V and 4 bases at J, with 8 bases between the two ends. CDR1 and CDR2 from the germline V gene are SEHNR and FQNEAQ (reference sequence). This CDR3 spans 13 amino acids. The CDR3 is CASSLGQPYEQYF. As DNA, the CDR3 is TGTGCCAGCAGCTTAGGACAGCCTTACGAGCAGTACTTC.

The chain couples TRBV2 to TRBJ1-2; a possible D gene is TRBD1 (5 bases). The ends were cut back, 7 bases at V and 4 bases at J, with 16 bases in the middle. Looked up from germline, CDR1 is SNHLY and CDR2 is FYNNEI. This CDR3 comprises 14 residues. The CDR3 nucleotides read TGTGCCAGCATGCAGGGCGGCCTCGGCTATGGCTACACCTTC. It encodes CASMQGGLGYGYTF.

This clone came up once. The V call is TRBV5-1, the J call TRBJ2-7; 11 bases fit TRBD1. J lost 2 bases, V lost 0 bases, and 7 bases had no gene match. This CDR3 spans 17 amino acids. Germline CDR1 reads SGHRS; CDR2 reads YFSETQ. CDR3 sequence reads: CASSLAPPGQGAYEQYF. The CDR3 region has the DNA TGCGCCAGCAGCTTGGCCCCCCCGGGACAGGGGGCCTACGAGCAGTACTTC.

This chain joins TRBV7-9 and TRBJ2-2; 13 nucleotides agree with TRBD2. With 4 bases clipped from V and 4 bases from J, the junction kept 3 bases outside the gene matches. CDR3 length equals 16 residues. Germline V lookup: CDR1 SEHNR, CDR2 FQNEAQ (reference sequence). Here the CDR3 reads CASSSGLAGTTGELFF. In DNA, the CDR3 is TGTGCCAGCAGCTCGGGACTAGCGGGGACCACCGGGGAGCTGTTTTTT.

This chain links TRBV11-3 with TRBJ2-1; D gene ambiguous. Trimming cost V 0 bases and J 9 bases, with 9 bases left between them. CDR3 size: 13 residues. The germline V gene has CDR1 SGHNT and CDR2 YENEEA. DNA for the CDR3: TGTGCCAGCAGCTTAGATCCTGGGGTTGAGCAGTTCTTC. It codes for CASSLDPGVEQFF.

This rearrangement joins TRBV4-2 to TRBJ2-1, with TRBD2 matching over 14 bases. With V trimmed by 4 bases and J by 0 bases, 2 bases remained unmatched. This CDR3 has 17 amino acids. Germline V gene lookup returns CDR1 LGHNA and CDR2 YNFKEQ. CDR3 sequence (DNA): TGTGCCAGCAGCCCTGGGACTAGCGGGAGCTCCTACAATGAGCAGTTCTTC. Translation gives CASSPGTSGSSYNEQFF.

This chain links TRBV7-8 with TRBJ1-2; the match to TRBD1 covers 8 bases. V trimming: 1 base; J trimming: 0 bases; junction bases outside the gene matches: 1. The germline CDR1 and CDR2 sequences are SGHVS and FQNEAQ. This CDR3 is built from 15 residues. The CDR3 sequence: CASSLGGQANYGYTF. The CDR3 DNA follows: TGTGCCAGCAGCTTAGGGGGACAGGCTAACTATGGCTACACCTTC.

The rearrangement links TRBV25-1 to TRBJ1-1; no reliable D call. V lost 8 bases and J lost 0, with 10 bases in between. The CDR3 consists of 13 residues. Germline CDR1 and CDR2: MGHDK and SYGVNS. The CDR3 reads CASSYAMNTEAFF. The CDR3 region has the DNA TGTGCCAGCTCCTACGCGATGAACACTGAAGCTTTCTTT. Complete variable domain (other parts from reference TRBV25-1 and TRBJ1-1): EADIYQTPRYLVIGTGKKITLECSQTMGHDKMYWYQQDPGMELHLIHYSYGVNSTEKGDLSSESTVSRIRTEHFPLTLESARPSHTSQYLCASSYAMNTEAFFGQGTRLTVV.

The J gene is TRBJ2-3, the V gene TRBV5-6; 12 bases line up with TRBD1. The CDR3 is made up of 14 amino acids. V trimming: 4 bases; J trimming: 7 bases; junction bases outside the gene matches: 4. Per germline, CDR1 SGHDT and CDR2 YYEEEE. The CDR3: CASSPGQGANTQYF. The CDR3 DNA follows: TGTGCCAGCAGCCCGGGACAGGGGGCAAATACGCAGTATTTT.

V gene TRBV18 combines with J gene TRBJ2-7, with 8 bases identical to TRBD2. The germline V gene has CDR1 KGHSH and CDR2 LQKENI. The ends lost 0 bases at V and 6 bases at J; junction bases unmatched: 7. CDR3 length equals 15 residues. Here the CDR3 DNA reads TGTGCCAGCTCACCACCCCTAACGGGAGGGCCCGAGCAGTACTTC. Translated: CASSPPLTGGPEQYF.

The rearrangement uses TRBV19 and TRBJ2-2, with D hard to call. The germline gives CDR1 LNHDA, CDR2 SQIVND (reference sequence). V lost 2 bases, J lost 0 bases, and 7 bases lay in between. The CDR3 covers 15 residues. CDR3 loop: CASSISAANTGELFF. CDR3 DNA: TGTGCCAGTAGTATATCGGCCGCGAACACCGGGGAGCTGTTTTTT. Variable domain in full (rest from reference TRBV19 and TRBJ2-2): DGGITQSPKYLFRKEGQNVTLSCEQNLNHDAMYWYRQDPGQGLRLIYYSQIVNDFQKGDIAEGYSVSREKKESFPLTVTSAQKNPTAFYLCASSISAANTGELFFGEGSRLTVL.

The chain links TRBV29-1 to TRBJ1-2, with TRBD1 matching 11 bases. Trimming took 6 bases from V and 5 from J; bases not matched to a gene: 2. CDR1 SQVTM and CDR2 ANQGSEA come from the germline V gene. The CDR3 length is 12 residues. The CDR3 region is CSVGQGAYGYTF. The CDR3 region has the DNA TGCAGCGTAGGACAGGGGGCGTATGGCTACACCTTC.

V is TRBV16 and J is TRBJ1-2; no clear D gene. The CDR3 covers 13 residues. Germline V gene data show CDR1 as KGHSY and CDR2 as FQNENV. Deletions cut 5 bases from V and 6 bases from J, with 13 bases between. CDR3 bases: TGTGCCAGCAGCTCAGTCAAGGTTGATGGCTACACCTTC. Its translation: CASSSVKVDGYTF. Full variable domain (missing parts from reference TRBV16 and TRBJ1-2): GEEVAQTPKHLVRGEGQKAKLYCAPIKGHSYVFWYQQVLKNEFKFLISFQNENVFDETGMPKERFSAKCLPNSPCSLEIQATKLEDSAVYFCASSSVKVDGYTFGSGTRLTVV.